This T cell receptor (beta chain) was identified during a study of blood T cell repertoires in COVID-19 (dated by TCRdb to the early 2020s). Study-wide context: Samples covering the acute and convalescent phases of COVID-19 were provided by collaborators in the United States, Italy and Spain. The material from the prospective study consisted of cDNA or gDNA derived from T cells, B-cell-depleted T cells, or PBMCs. Subjects who had been exposed to COVID-19, were actively infected with it, or had recovered from it provided the deeply sampled blood TCRbeta repertoires that made up the dataset. The repertoires were made available in a free public database intended to serve as a resource for research on the immune response to SARS-CoV-2. Samples were obtained from the ongoing ImmuneRACE study (first 160 participants) and from about 1,300 subjects provided by 6 global collaborators. The sample metadata nearly always contained a de-identified subject ID, COVID-19 status, age in years and sex. HLA class I and class II types, where available, came from metadata supplied by the sample provider rather than from assay-based typing. Results and caveats for the whole study, not just this receptor: The amount of clinical and demographic metadata varied by source and participant and was provided uncurated.

TCRbeta CDR3 regions were amplified from genomic DNA using the immunoSEQ Assay, a bias-controlled multiplex PCR. In the original analysis: Within the assay, amplification of reference gene primers was used to estimate how many nucleated cells each sample contained. To quantify the absolute abundance of each unique TCRbeta CDR3 rearrangement, sequence reads were collapsed and filtered. For each sample, productive Simpson clonality was calculated by taking the square root of Simpson's diversity index across productive rearrangements. As stored in TCRdb, this immuneACCESS dataset retains in-frame rearrangements with V and J assigned. A fraction of the clones does not appear; measured against another copy, unresolved V genes explain less than half of the discrepancy, and the remainder lacks a known reason. The DNA gave D and trimming, while V, J and clone size come from that table. This sample holds more than 85,000 clones; about 85% were observed only once. The ten largest clones take up around 4.4% of the sample.

Concerning this clone itself: The target of this receptor is not known. Base quality data are lacking; no much larger clone is found one base away.

The CDR3 starts with the cysteine, ends with the phenylalanine, and has 15 residues. Only the CDR3 DNA is retained, 45 bases long and in frame from the first base. CDR1 and CDR2, per the germline V gene, are SNHLY and FYNNEI. The V end gives up 6 bases and the J end 0 bases, leaving 8 bases in the junction not matched to a gene. The collaborating institutions used their own protocols to collect whole blood in K2EDTA tubes. For TCRbeta analysis, collaborators shipped samples in one of three forms: frozen whole blood, isolated PBMCs, or DNA extracted from either of those sample types. Sequencing input: peripheral blood. The rearrangement combines TRBV2 with TRBJ2-7, and 7 bases in between align with TRBD1. The sequence came from a human donor in a cohort sampled during active COVID-19. For the CDR3, the sequence is CASREPGQSSYEQYF. The nucleotide sequence is TGTGCCAGCAGGGAACCGGGACAGAGCTCCTACGAGCAGTACTTC. This CDR3, with the reference TRBV2 and TRBJ2-7 proteins standing in past its ends, gives the full variable domain EPEVTQTPSHQVTQMGQEVILRCVPISNHLYFYWYRQILGQKVEFLVSFYNNEISEKSEIFDDQFSVERPDGSNFTLKIRSTKLEDSAMYFCASREPGQSSYEQYFGPGTRLTVT.